This TCR beta chain was obtained from a study of T cell responses to AZD1222 COVID-19 vaccine. Whole-study results and caveats: Repertoire sampling was restricted to post-peak T cell response timepoints. Clonal diversity may have been underestimated, and the donors were mostly white British, with more females than males.

The CDR3 contains 14 residues. The germline V gene encodes CDR1 SGHRS and CDR2 YFSETQ. Trimming cost V 1 base and J 5 bases, with 12 bases left between them. The data were produced by immunoSEQ multiplex PCR, yet TCRdb's version contains in-frame clones alone and is incomplete. The table lists roughly 130,000 clones, 91% of them singletons. In regard to this clone: Its antigen remains unknown.

Here the sequenced sample was peripheral blood, taken on day 0 of AZD1222 vaccination. The receptor's source is an adult in good health. J is TRBJ1-1 and V is TRBV5-1, with a tentative D call TRBD1 (6 bases). CDR3 protein: CASSLNRDGTEAFF. CDR3 nucleotide sequence: TGCGCCAGCAGCTTGAACAGGGACGGAACTGAAGCTTTCTTT. The variable domain in full, completed from reference TRBV5-1 and TRBJ1-1, reads KAGVTQTPRYLIKTRGQQVTLSCSPISGHRSVSWYQQTPGQGLQFLFEYFSETQRNKGNFPGRFSGRQFSNSRSEMNVSTLELGDSALYLCASSLNRDGTEAFFGQGTRLTVV.